Below are 32 T cell receptor beta chains sequenced from a single sample in a study of T-cell reconstitution after alpha-beta-depleted transplantation in children. Preparation of the TCRbeta library was carried out with unique molecular identifiers. TCRdb fed the PCR reads into MiXCR, producing one record per CDR3 protein. There are hundreds of thousands of distinct CDR3 sequences in the sample; roughly 10% occur only once, and roughly 3.9% lies in the top ten. The material sequenced was PBMCs from the stem cell graft donor, taken from the stem cell graft. The source is a human donor who donated a stem cell graft to a child with acute myeloid leukemia.

The V gene is TRBV7-2, the J gene TRBJ2-5; TRBD2 agrees at 11 bases. The CDR3 loop spans 16 amino acids. CDR1 and CDR2 (germline): SGHTA, FQGNSA. V shed 5 bases and J 4 bases; nucleotides not matched to a gene: 9. The CDR3 DNA reads as TGTGCCAGCAGCGTTATATTAGCGGGAGGGGCAGAGACCCAGTACTTC. This translates into CASSVILAGGAETQYF.

The chain is built from TRBV27 and TRBJ2-3, with TRBD2 identical over 16 bases. Per the germline V gene, CDR1 is MNHEY and CDR2 is SMNVEV (reference sequence). The CDR3 extends over 16 amino acids. The trim removed 3 bases at V and 6 bases at J, leaving 3 bases unmatched. The CDR3: CASSLGLAGGFDTQYF. The CDR3 coding sequence is TGTGCCAGCAGTTTGGGACTAGCGGGAGGGTTCGATACGCAGTATTTT.

The chain is built from TRBV7-9 and TRBJ1-2, with a tentative D call TRBD1 (5 bases). CDR1 SEHNR and CDR2 FQNEAQ come from the germline V gene (reference sequence). V shed 8 bases and J shed 8 bases, with 12 bases lying between them. This CDR3 contains 11 residues. The CDR3 here is CASGTGGGYTF. The CDR3 coding sequence is TGTGCCAGCGGCACAGGAGGGGGCTACACCTTC.

This clonotype was picked up many times. The genes are TRBV2 and TRBJ1-5; no clear D. Germline-derived CDR1 and CDR2 are SNHLY and FYNNEI. V lost 7 bases and J lost 7, with 17 bases in between. CDR3 length equals 14 residues. The CDR3, as DNA: TGTGCCAGCATCCTCGAGTTGAGGGCACAGCCCCAGCATTTT. This sequence encodes CASILELRAQPQHF.

The table lists this clonotype with a few counts. The chain uses TRBV27 and TRBJ2-3; 10 nucleotides match TRBD2. Per the germline V gene, CDR1 is MNHEY and CDR2 is SMNVEV (reference sequence). J lost 5 bases, V lost 1 base, and 12 bases had no gene match. CDR3 length equals 18 residues. The CDR3, as DNA: TGTGCCAGCAGTTTATACGGCGCGCTAGCGGGAGCGAAAGATACGCAGTATTTT. Translation gives CASSLYGALAGAKDTQYF.

This clonotype showed up just a few times. The chain carries TRBV9 and TRBJ2-1; 13 nucleotides line up with TRBD2. The CDR3 runs 15 residues. CDR1 and CDR2 from the germline V gene are SGDLS and YYNGEE. V shed 4 bases, J shed 10 bases, and the junction held 8 bases outside the gene matches. CDR3 in DNA: TGTGCCAGCAGCCCACGACTAGCGGGAGGAGGGGAGCAGTTCTTC. Amino acids: CASSPRLAGGGEQFF.

V is TRBV2 and J is TRBJ2-5, with TRBD1 identical over 11 bases. Germline values: CDR1 SNHLY, CDR2 FYNNEI. CDR3 length: 15 amino acids. After removal of 10 bases from V and 2 bases from J, the junction contained 9 bases not matched to a gene. CDR3 residues: CATRTGGHLQETQYF. CDR3 DNA: TGTGCCACCAGGACAGGGGGCCATCTACAAGAGACCCAGTACTTC.

This clonotype was seen ten or more times. The rearrangement joins TRBV7-3 to TRBJ1-2; 8 bases line up with TRBD1. The CDR3 consists of 14 residues. Germline trimming cut 5 bases from V and 8 bases from J; bases unmatched to any gene: 10. Germline CDR1 and CDR2: SGHTA and FQGTGA. The CDR3 coding sequence is TGTGCCAGCAGCCCGGACAGGGTCTGGAGCGGCTACACCTTC. Protein sequence: CASSPDRVWSGYTF.

This clonotype was counted only a few times. Written as DNA, the CDR3 is TGTGCCAGCAGCCAGGCCCTAGGTTATGAGCAGTTCTTC. It codes for CASSQALGYEQFF. The chain carries TRBV4-2 and TRBJ2-1; D unclear. V was pared by 3 bases and J by 8 bases, with 11 bases between. Germline V CDR1 and CDR2: LGHNA, YNFKEQ. This CDR3 region has 13 residues.

The V and J genes are TRBV20-1 and TRBJ2-3; TRBD2 matches at 13 bases. Unmatched junction bases numbered 25, after V lost 6 bases and J lost 4 bases. From germline, CDR1 is DFQATT and CDR2 SNEGSKA (reference sequence). The CDR3 extends over 21 amino acids. CDR3 protein: CSAPPPTGTSGTMEMADTQYF. CDR3 coding DNA: TGCAGTGCCCCACCGCCGACCGGGACTAGCGGGACCATGGAGATGGCAGATACGCAGTATTTT.

The table lists this clonotype with many counts. This chain uses TRBV20-1 with TRBJ2-3; TRBD1 is a possible D gene (6 bases). Germline V gene data show CDR1 as DFQATT and CDR2 as SNEGSKA (reference sequence). The length of the CDR3 is 13 residues. V gave up 6 bases and J gave up 1 base, with 11 bases separating them. This CDR3 is CSAAGVGTDTQYF. DNA of the CDR3: TGCAGTGCCGCAGGGGTGGGCACAGATACGCAGTATTTT.

This clonotype came up a few times. This chain links TRBV29-1 with TRBJ1-5, with D uncertain. The ends were cut back, 6 bases at V and 0 bases at J, with 9 bases in the middle. This CDR3 spans 13 amino acids. Per germline, CDR1 SQVTM and CDR2 ANQGSEA. The CDR3, as DNA: TGCAGCGTGGGTCCTTATAGCAATCAGCCCCAGCATTTT. Its protein is CSVGPYSNQPQHF.

This clonotype was seen more than once but under ten times. The chain links TRBV5-1 to TRBJ1-4; D is uncertain. Deletions cut 1 base from V and 3 bases from J, with 10 bases between. CDR1 and CDR2 (germline): SGHRS, YFSETQ. The length of the CDR3 is 15 residues. CDR3 coding DNA: TGCGCCAGCAGCTTGAAAGGGAGCCCTAATGAAAAACTGTTTTTT. Amino acids: CASSLKGSPNEKLFF.

There are many counts of this clonotype. The chain couples TRBV11-2 to TRBJ2-3; D unclear. This CDR3 has 12 residues. Germline V gives CDR1 SGHAT, CDR2 FQNNGV. Trimming cost V 4 bases and J 6 bases, with 8 bases left between them. The CDR3 sequence: CASSSQVDTQYF. The DNA of the CDR3 is TGTGCCAGCAGCTCTCAGGTGGATACGCAGTATTTT. The variable domain in full, with the rest retrieved from reference TRBV11-2 and TRBJ2-3, is EAGVAQSPRYKIIEKRQSVAFWCNPISGHATLYWYQQILGQGPKLLIQFQNNGVVDDSQLPKDRFSAERLKGVDSTLKIQPAKLEDSAVYLCASSSQVDTQYFGPGTRLTVL.

This clonotype was observed a few times. The chain combines TRBV5-1 with TRBJ2-5; D remains unclear. The CDR3 is 13 residues long. V was clipped by 0 bases and J by 4 bases, with 7 bases between them. In germline, CDR1 is SGHRS, CDR2 YFSETQ. The CDR3 DNA reads as TGCGCCAGCAGCTTGGGCCGTCCAGAGACCCAGTACTTC. Its protein is CASSLGRPETQYF. The full variable domain, rest sourced from reference TRBV5-1 and TRBJ2-5, is KAGVTQTPRYLIKTRGQQVTLSCSPISGHRSVSWYQQTPGQGLQFLFEYFSETQRNKGNFPGRFSGRQFSNSRSEMNVSTLELGDSALYLCASSLGRPETQYFGPGTRLLVL.

V and J are TRBV7-3 and TRBJ2-2; 12 bases are a match to TRBD2. This CDR3 contains 17 residues. Germline V gene lookup returns CDR1 SGHTA and CDR2 FQGTGA. V was clipped by 2 bases and J by 4 bases; unmatched bases: 5. CDR3 DNA sequence: TGTGCCAGCAGCTTAGAGGCTAGCGGGAGGGCCACCGGGGAGCTGTTTTTT. Its translation is CASSLEASGRATGELFF. Using reference TRBV7-3 and TRBJ2-2 for the parts outside the CDR3, the full variable domain is GAGVSQTPSNKVTEKGKYVELRCDPISGHTALYWYRQSLGQGPEFLIYFQGTGAADDSGLPNDRFFAVRPEGSVSTLKIQRTERGDSAVYLCASSLEASGRATGELFFGEGSRLTVL.

This clonotype has only a few counts. V is TRBV20-1 and J is TRBJ2-7; D is unresolved. CDR1 and CDR2 from the germline V gene are DFQATT and SNEGSKA (reference sequence). V gave up 6 bases and J gave up 4 bases, with 10 bases separating them. The CDR3 is 11 residues long. CDR3 coding DNA: TGCAGTGCGAGCCGCTCATACGAGCAGTACTTC. It translates to CSASRSYEQYF.

Only a few counts were recorded for this clonotype. The V gene is TRBV20-1, the J gene TRBJ1-1; 9 nucleotides line up with TRBD1. The CDR3 totals 13 residues. J lost 3 bases, V lost 3 bases, and 2 bases had no gene match. Per the germline V gene, CDR1 is DFQATT and CDR2 is SNEGSKA (reference sequence). The CDR3 DNA reads as TGCAGTGCTAGTTGGACAGGGGACACTGAAGCTTTCTTT. Residues: CSASWTGDTEAFF.

This clonotype was counted ten times or more. V is TRBV3-1 and J is TRBJ2-1, with 10 nucleotides matching TRBD2. The CDR3 contains 14 residues. The ends lost 1 base at V and 10 bases at J; junction bases unmatched: 4. Per the germline V gene, CDR1 is LGHDT and CDR2 is YNNKEL (reference sequence). CDR3 DNA sequence: TGTGCCAGCAGCCAAGGAGCGACTAGCGGGGAGCAGTTCTTC. Its translation: CASSQGATSGEQFF.

This chain uses TRBV20-1 with TRBJ2-3; 14 bases agree with TRBD2. With 2 bases clipped from V and 2 bases from J, the junction kept 12 bases outside the gene matches. The CDR3 totals 19 residues. Germline V gene data show CDR1 as DFQATT and CDR2 as SNEGSKA (reference sequence). The CDR3 spells CSARPGLAGDLWITDTQYF. The CDR3, as DNA: TGCAGTGCTAGACCGGGACTAGCGGGAGATCTGTGGATCACAGATACGCAGTATTTT.

In its sample, this clonotype was seen many times. The chain carries TRBV29-1 and TRBJ2-1; D ambiguous. The CDR3 sequence is 11 residues long. Germline CDR1 reads SQVTM; CDR2 reads ANQGSEA. Trimming pared 6 bases from V and 4 bases from J, leaving 7 bases between. This CDR3 is CSVGPYNEQFF. The DNA of the CDR3 is TGCAGCGTCGGTCCTTACAATGAGCAGTTCTTC.

This clonotype was recorded at least ten times. The genes are TRBV28 and TRBJ1-5; no reliable D call. From germline, CDR1 is MDHEN and CDR2 SYDVKM. The CDR3 extends over 14 amino acids. V was pared by 3 bases and J by 3 bases, with 9 bases between. For the CDR3, the DNA is TGTGCCAGCAGTTTTGGATTAGACAATCAGCCCCAGCATTTT. Translating gives CASSFGLDNQPQHF.

This clonotype was found many times. The chain couples TRBV7-3 to TRBJ2-6; a weak D match, TRBD2 (6 bases). Trimming cost V 2 bases and J 2 bases, with 10 bases left between them. CDR3 length: 16 residues. Germline V CDR1 and CDR2: SGHTA, FQGTGA. As DNA, the CDR3 is TGTGCCAGCAGCTTAGTTTCGGGAGCTGGGGCCAACGTCCTGACTTTC. It specifies CASSLVSGAGANVLTF.

This chain uses TRBV5-1 with TRBJ2-5; TRBD2 matches 8 bases. Germline assignment: CDR1 SGHRS and CDR2 YFSETQ. This CDR3 spans 14 amino acids. V shed 4 bases and J 5 bases; nucleotides not matched to a gene: 7. DNA for the CDR3: TGCGCCAGCAGCCCTTCCCGCGGGGGGGAGACCCAGTACTTC. Its protein product is CASSPSRGGETQYF.

This clonotype was detected ten times or more. DNA for the CDR3: TGTGCCAGCAGTGGGTTAGCGGGAAGCTACGAGCAGTACTTC. The encoded protein is CASSGLAGSYEQYF. The chain uses TRBV6-1 and TRBJ2-7, with TRBD2 matching over 8 bases. Losses at the gene ends were 4 bases for V and 3 bases for J; bases not matched to a gene: 5. CDR3 length equals 14 residues. Germline lookup yields CDR1 MNHNS and CDR2 SASEGT.

The rearrangement joins TRBV7-3 to TRBJ2-7; unclear D gene. CDR3 length: 14 amino acids. Germline V CDR1 and CDR2: SGHTA, FQGTGA. Deletions cut 3 bases from V and 5 bases from J, with 14 bases between. The CDR3 sequence: CASSFIADSNEQYF. CDR3 DNA: TGTGCCAGCAGCTTCATCGCAGACTCAAACGAGCAGTACTTC.

The sample holds a few counts of this clonotype. The rearrangement uses TRBV7-2 and TRBJ1-5; D might be TRBD1 (5 bases). The ends were cut back, 1 base at V and 3 bases at J, with 13 bases in the middle. Germline V gene lookup returns CDR1 SGHTA and CDR2 FQGNSA. The CDR3 is made up of 16 amino acids. The CDR3 DNA follows: TGTGCCAGCAGCTTAGTTACTGGGGCCCTCAATCAGCCCCAGCATTTT. This encodes CASSLVTGALNQPQHF.

The table lists this clonotype with a few counts. Sequence at one end of the junction differs from germline and may be a read error. The rearrangement joins TRBV20-1 to TRBJ2-1; 15 positions match TRBD2. The CDR3 spans 13 residues. Germline CDR1 is DFQATT and CDR2 is SNEGSKA (reference sequence). The CDR3 sequence: CSAVRTSGRAYLF. DNA of the CDR3: TGCAGTGCTGTACGGACTAGCGGGAGGGCCTATCTCTTC.

V usage is TRBV5-5 and J usage is TRBJ1-6, with D unclear. V was pared by 0 bases and J by 8 bases, with 0 bases between. CDR3 length: 11 amino acids. Germline CDR1 is SGHKS and CDR2 is YYEKEE (reference sequence). CDR3 nucleotides: TGTGCCAGCAGCTTGGATTCACCCCTCCACTTT. It encodes CASSLDSPLHF.

The chain has TRBV11-2 and TRBJ2-1, with 12 bases identical to TRBD2. Trimming took 10 bases from V and 4 from J; bases not matched to a gene: 20. The CDR3 length is 19 residues. Germline CDR1 reads SGHAT; CDR2 reads FQNNGV. The CDR3 region is CATKIDWLAGGRRYNEQFF. The CDR3 region has the DNA TGTGCCACGAAAATAGACTGGCTAGCGGGAGGGCGAAGGTACAATGAGCAGTTCTTC.

This clonotype was picked up a small number of times. The J gene is TRBJ2-7, the V gene TRBV12-3 or TRBV12-4; 12 nucleotides align to TRBD2. The CDR3 consists of 15 residues. Germline trimming cut 1 base from V and 7 bases from J; bases unmatched to any gene: 5. CDR3 loop: CASSLGTSGMEEQYF. CDR3 DNA: TGTGCCAGCAGTTTAGGGACTAGCGGGATGGAAGAGCAGTACTTC.

The chain combines TRBV7-6 with TRBJ2-7, with D tentatively TRBD1 or TRBD2 (5 bases each). Trimming pared 5 bases from V and 0 bases from J, leaving 17 bases between. The CDR3 consists of 16 residues. Germline assignment: CDR1 SGHVS and CDR2 FNYEAQ. CDR3 nucleotides: TGTGCCAGCAGCCTAGACAGCCTCGGACTCTCCTACGAGCAGTACTTC. This codes for CASSLDSLGLSYEQYF.